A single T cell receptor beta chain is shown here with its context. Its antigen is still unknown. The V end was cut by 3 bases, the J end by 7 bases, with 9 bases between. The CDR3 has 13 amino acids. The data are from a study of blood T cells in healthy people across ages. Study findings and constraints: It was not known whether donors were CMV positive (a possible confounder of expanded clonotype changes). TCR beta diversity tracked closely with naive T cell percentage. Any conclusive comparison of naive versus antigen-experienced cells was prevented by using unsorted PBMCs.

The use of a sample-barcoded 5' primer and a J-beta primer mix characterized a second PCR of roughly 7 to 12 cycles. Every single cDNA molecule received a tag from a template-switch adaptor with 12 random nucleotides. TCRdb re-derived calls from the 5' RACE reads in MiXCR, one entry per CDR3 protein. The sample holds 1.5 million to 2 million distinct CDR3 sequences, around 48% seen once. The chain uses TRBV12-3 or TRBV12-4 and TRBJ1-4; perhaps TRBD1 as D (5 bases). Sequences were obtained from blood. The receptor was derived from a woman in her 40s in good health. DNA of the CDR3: TGTGCCAGCAGTTTCAGCCAGGGTGAAAAACTGTTTTTT. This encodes CASSFSQGEKLFF.